This T cell receptor beta chain was identified during a study of CD8 T cell repertoires and HIV-1 epitope variants. At the level of the study: Each of Twenty-five Gag and Nef epitope peptides stimulated a separate culture. 1M T cells were kept uncultured as a baseline. Study-wide findings and caveats: Eight or nine antigen-specific TCR beta clonotypes were found; over 5 seemed cross-reactive to variants. Beta chains alone show antigen proliferation, not cytokine profile or function.

Generated by immunoSEQ multiplex PCR, the TCRdb table keeps only in-frame clones and is missing some. The profile covers about 7,300 clones, with around three fifths appearing a single time and about 41% taken by the ten largest. As regards this clone: What it binds is not known.

Germline V gives CDR1 MNHNY, CDR2 SVGAGI (reference sequence). This CDR3 is 14 amino acids long. V lost 6 bases, J lost 6 bases, and 10 bases stayed unmatched. The rearrangement links TRBV6-6 to TRBJ1-2, with TRBD1 matching over 7 bases. The origin of this receptor is a male donor with HIV. Sequencing was carried out using cultured CD8+ T cells derived from PBMCs. CDR3 sequence reads: CASSPQGGADGYTF. The CDR3 DNA follows: TGTGCCAGCAGCCCTCAAGGGGGCGCGGATGGCTACACCTTC.